This entry concerns a single T cell receptor beta chain. Its antigen is as yet unknown. This entry belongs to a study of cytomegalovirus exposure and HLA in healthy donors. The overall study: Sequencing of some 200 million T cells in an earlier analysis found 90 million to 120 million unique TCR beta sequences.

Both 60 Vbeta primers and 13 Jbeta primers went into the PCR. The protocol was immunoSEQ multiplex PCR, while the TCRdb copy is restricted to in-frame clones and leaves out a portion. The sample shows some 220,000 clones, 70% to 85% of them seen only once. Whole-study results and caveats: Near-uniform donor sequencing depth was presumed by presence/absence analyses. Exclusion as indistinguishable affected some V segments, including TRBV6-2 and TRBV6-3. Earlier analysis yielded a pattern in which most TCR beta V segments were productive about 90% or about 30% of the time.

The CDR3 is made up of 14 amino acids. V lost 3 bases, J lost 0 bases, and 8 bases lay in between. The germline V gene encodes CDR1 SGHAT and CDR2 FQNNGV. What was sequenced was PBMCs. The rearrangement joins TRBV11-2 to TRBJ1-2; D unresolved. The TCR sequence derives from a woman in her sixties in good health and CMV-seropositive. In DNA, the CDR3 is TGTGCCAGCAGCTTCGGGAGATCTAACTATGGCTACACCTTC. Residues: CASSFGRSNYGYTF.